This TCR beta chain was sequenced for a study of cytomegalovirus exposure and HLA in healthy donors. Study-wide context: HLA-typed donors were the source of approximately 88 million unique TCRs held in an early data release.

PCR amplification relied on 60 Vbeta primers (plus 13 Jbeta primers). Libraries were prepared by immunoSEQ multiplex PCR; TCRdb keeps only in-frame clonotypes and omits some of them. The sample records about 90,000 clones, roughly 70% being singletons. V was clipped by 1 base and J by 7 bases, with 8 bases between them. This CDR3 has 13 amino acids. Germline CDR1 LGHNA, CDR2 YSLEER. Sequenced sample: PBMCs. The chain uses TRBV4-3 and TRBJ2-4; D is unresolved. This TCR was recovered from a young man in good health and CMV-seropositive. The CDR3 loop reads CASSQGLRNIQYF. CDR3 nucleotide sequence: TGCGCCAGCAGCCAAGGACTCCGCAACATTCAGTACTTC.